This T cell receptor beta chain was obtained from a study of blood T cell repertoires in COVID-19. Background on the study: The study drew acute and convalescent COVID-19 samples from the United States, Italy and Spain.

Patients in Seattle were enrolled during active infection, then followed longitudinally. The authors' processing: Reference gene primer amplification in the assay estimated nucleated cell counts. Profiled with immunoSEQ multiplex PCR; TCRdb holds only in-frame clones, not every one. For V, J and clone size, that table is used; D and trimming come from the DNA. Among around 80,000 clones listed, over 75% were seen once. The CDR3 has 15 amino acids. Unmatched junction bases numbered 11, after V lost 5 bases and J lost 10 bases. Germline V gives CDR1 MNHEY, CDR2 SVGAGI. What was sequenced was peripheral blood. This sequence was found in a man aged 50 or older with COVID-19, enrolled during active disease. This rearrangement joins TRBV6-5 to TRBJ1-4; 9 nucleotides align to TRBD1. Written as DNA, the CDR3 is TGTGCCAGCAGTACAATTAGACAGGGGGGTGCAAAACTGTTTTTT. Amino acid sequence: CASSTIRQGGAKLFF.